Listed below are T cell receptor beta chains from one sample, sequenced in a study of shared clonotypes between healthy human individuals. Produced via immunoSEQ multiplex PCR; TCRdb's table is partial and in-frame only. Of fewer than 400,000 clones in the sample, under 80% were seen once. The sample was memory CD4+ T cells sorted from blood. These receptors all come from a man aged 25 to 40 in good health. CDR3s include the opening cysteine and the closing phenylalanine or tryptophan. Fields, in order: D gene, V gene, J gene, clone size, CDR3 protein, CDR3 DNA. A D gene is named only where the DNA matches it firmly. Size is stated for part of the rows, as once, few or many counts, or as a class when the clone is expanded.

NA	TRBV29-1	TRBJ1-4	many	CSVYLGVKLFF	TGCAGCGTTTATCTGGGCGTGAAACTGTTTTTT
TRBD1	TRBV25-1	TRBJ2-3	NA	CASSELYSGTDAVDTQYF	TGTGCCAGCAGTGAACTATACTCCGGGACAGACGCGGTAGATACGCAGTATTTT
TRBD2	TRBV2	TRBJ2-1	NA	CARKGLAGNEQFF	TGTGCCAGAAAGGGACTAGCTGGCAATGAGCAGTTCTTC
NA	TRBV7-2	TRBJ2-5	NA	CASSLSGSYETQYF	TGTGCCAGCAGCCTCTCCGGGTCCTATGAGACCCAGTACTTC
NA	TRBV19	TRBJ1-1	few	CASSADKDTEAFF	TGTGCCAGTAGTGCCGACAAGGACACTGAAGCTTTCTTT
TRBD2	TRBV5-1	TRBJ2-7	NA	CASSYGTSGTYEQYF	TGCGCCAGCAGCTATGGGACTAGCGGAACCTACGAGCAGTACTTC
NA	TRBV25-1	TRBJ2-7	NA	CASSASPPGNGEQYF	TGTGCCAGCAGTGCTAGCCCCCCGGGAAACGGGGAGCAGTACTTC
TRBD2	TRBV19	TRBJ2-3	NA	CASSRDLGTSGRMSQYF	TGTGCCAGTAGTCGAGACCTCGGGACTAGCGGGAGAATGTCTCAGTATTTT
NA	TRBV7-2	TRBJ2-3	NA	CASSSYPDTQYF	TGTGCCAGCAGCTCATATCCAGATACGCAGTATTTT
TRBD2	TRBV7-9	TRBJ2-7	NA	CASSPSGGLGQSEQYF	TGTGCCAGCAGCCCAAGTGGGGGACTAGGGCAATCCGAGCAGTACTTC
TRBD1	TRBV18	TRBJ2-5	NA	CASSERTGEQETQYF	TGTGCCAGCTCGGAGAGGACAGGGGAACAAGAGACCCAGTACTTC
NA	TRBV7-2	TRBJ1-2	few	CASSSWRIGYGYTF	TGTGCCAGCAGCTCGTGGAGGATTGGCTATGGCTACACCTTC
NA	TRBV28	TRBJ2-3	NA	CASSLREDTQYF	TGTGCCAGCAGTTTACGGGAGGATACGCAGTATTTT
NA	TRBV2	TRBJ2-2	few	CASKVNLNTGELFF	TGTGCCAGCAAGGTGAACTTGAACACCGGGGAGCTGTTTTTT
TRBD1	TRBV29-1	TRBJ2-4	few	CSVTQGDNIQYF	TGCAGCGTAACACAGGGGGACAACATTCAGTACTTC
NA	TRBV7-2	TRBJ2-1	NA	CASSLVLARSEQFF	TGTGCCAGCAGCTTAGTCCTAGCCCGCTCTGAGCAGTTCTTC
TRBD2	TRBV15	TRBJ2-1	NA	CATGLAGGKYNEQFF	TGTGCCACCGGGTTAGCGGGAGGGAAATACAATGAGCAGTTCTTC
NA	TRBV2	TRBJ2-1	few	CASSGRFPPEQFF	TGTGCCAGCAGTGGGCGATTCCCCCCAGAGCAGTTCTTC
NA	TRBV11-2	TRBJ2-7	many	CASSPGLSGYEQYF	TGTGCCAGCAGCCCAGGGCTGTCGGGCTACGAGCAGTACTTC
TRBD1	TRBV5-1	TRBJ2-1	NA	CASSWGQGDNEQFF	TGCGCCAGCAGCTGGGGACAGGGGGACAATGAGCAGTTCTTC
NA	TRBV6-6	TRBJ2-1	NA	CASSYNRESNEQFF	TGTGCCAGCAGTTATAACAGGGAGAGCAATGAGCAGTTCTTC
TRBD1	TRBV2	TRBJ2-7	NA	CASSDRGYEQYF	TGTGCCAGCAGTGACAGGGGGTACGAGCAGTACTTC
NA	TRBV18	TRBJ1-3	NA	CASSTKNGGSGNTIYF	TGTGCCAGCTCTACCAAGAATGGAGGCTCTGGAAACACCATATATTTT
NA	TRBV4-3	TRBJ1-1	few	CASSPRAHLNTEAFF	TGCGCCAGCAGCCCTCGTGCGCATTTGAACACTGAAGCTTTCTTT
NA	TRBV28	TRBJ2-6	NA	CASGTAGTGANVLTF	TGTGCCAGCGGTACGGCTGGGACAGGGGCCAACGTCCTGACTTTC
TRBD1	TRBV7-2	TRBJ2-7	NA	CASSRPEQGVYEQYF	TGTGCCAGCTCACGACCGGAGCAGGGGGTCTACGAGCAGTACTTC
TRBD1	TRBV5-1	TRBJ1-1	NA	CASSLGLNRGPHLNTEAFF	TGCGCCAGCAGCTTGGGGCTAAACAGGGGCCCCCATTTGAACACTGAAGCTTTCTTT